The 4 T cell receptor beta chains below come from one sample, sequenced in a study of graft-versus-host responses after intestinal transplantation (TCRdb year 2021). Library prep was done by the immunoSEQ multiplex PCR assay. TCRdb stores this immuneACCESS table with in-frame sequences only. Part of the clones is absent; in the studies checked, under half of the shortfall reflects unresolved V genes, and no reason is known for the rest. The table for this sample lists about 6,400 clones; around 82% of them were counted only once. The ten biggest clones cover 7.6% of the sample. To isolate intraepithelial and lamina propria lymphocytes from graft specimens, dithiothreitol, EDTA incubations and collagenase D digestion were used. This specimen consisted of ileum tissue, obtained 307 days after intestinal transplant. These receptors were obtained from a human patient who received an intestinal transplant, so some T cells may come from the graft donor.

This clone was seen a single time. CDR3 amino acids: CASSYGQNYGYTF. The CDR3 DNA reads as TGTGCCAGCAGTTATGGGCAGAACTATGGCTACACCTTC. The chain joins TRBV6-6 to TRBJ1-2; D is uncertain. Per germline, CDR1 MNHNY and CDR2 SVGAGI (reference sequence). The CDR3 covers 13 residues. V was pared by 3 bases and J by 2 bases, with 7 bases between.

The rearrangement uses TRBV29-1 and TRBJ2-2; 14 bases align to TRBD2. CDR1 SQVTM and CDR2 ANQGSEA come from the germline V gene. Trimming removed 3 bases from V and 5 bases from J; junction bases left unmatched: 5. The CDR3 is 16 amino acids. CDR3 sequence: CSVELGLAGVTGELFF. Written as DNA, the CDR3 is TGCAGCGTTGAGTTGGGACTAGCGGGAGTTACCGGGGAGCTGTTTTTT.

V usage is TRBV6-6 and J usage is TRBJ1-1, with TRBD1 as a possible D gene (5 bases). Germline lookup yields CDR1 MNHNY and CDR2 SVGAGI (reference sequence). The CDR3 totals 14 residues. V was pared by 0 bases and J by 5 bases, with 10 bases between. CDR3: CASSYSGARTEAFF. The CDR3 DNA reads as TGTGCCAGCAGTTACTCAGGGGCTCGGACTGAAGCTTTCTTT.

The J gene is TRBJ1-5, the V gene TRBV12-2; TRBD1 reflects the table's D call only, with no check against the DNA. TRBV12-2 is assigned pseudogene status. The CDR3 loop spans 16 amino acids. The CDR3 nucleotides are TGTGCAAGTCGCTTAGCGCAGAACCGTAGCAATCAGCCCCAGCATTTT. Translated, it gives CASRLAQNRSNQPQHF.